This TCR beta chain derives from a study of cytomegalovirus exposure and HLA in healthy donors. PCR employed 60 Vbeta and 13 Jbeta primers. Assay: immunoSEQ multiplex PCR; the TCRdb copy retains only in-frame clones and omits some. The sample has about 140,000 clones; over 50% are singletons. This clone was detected only a few times. The V and J ends lost 4 bases and 9 bases, in that order; junction bases with no gene match: 6. CDR3 length: 15 residues. Germline assignment: CDR1 SEHNR and CDR2 FQNEAQ (reference sequence). The sequenced material came from PBMCs. The V gene is TRBV7-9, the J gene TRBJ2-1; 13 bases map to TRBD2. The clonotype originates from a human donor in good health. The CDR3 spells CASSSGTSGIGEQFF. The CDR3 bases are TGTGCCAGCAGCTCCGGGACTAGCGGGATCGGTGAGCAGTTCTTC.